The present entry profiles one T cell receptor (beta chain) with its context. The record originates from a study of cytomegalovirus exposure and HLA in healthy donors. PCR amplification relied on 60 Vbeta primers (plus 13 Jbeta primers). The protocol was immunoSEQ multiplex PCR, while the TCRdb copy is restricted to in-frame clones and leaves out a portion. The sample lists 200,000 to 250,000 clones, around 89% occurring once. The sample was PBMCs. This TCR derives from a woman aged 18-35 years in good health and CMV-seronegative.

The DNA for the CDR3 is TGTGCCAGCAGTTTACGTCGCAGGAACTATGGCTACACCTTC. This encodes CASSLRRRNYGYTF. The V and J genes are TRBV28 and TRBJ1-2, with D hard to call. The germline V gene has CDR1 MDHEN and CDR2 SYDVKM. This CDR3 has 14 amino acids. Trimming took 2 bases from V and 2 from J, leaving 9 bases between them.